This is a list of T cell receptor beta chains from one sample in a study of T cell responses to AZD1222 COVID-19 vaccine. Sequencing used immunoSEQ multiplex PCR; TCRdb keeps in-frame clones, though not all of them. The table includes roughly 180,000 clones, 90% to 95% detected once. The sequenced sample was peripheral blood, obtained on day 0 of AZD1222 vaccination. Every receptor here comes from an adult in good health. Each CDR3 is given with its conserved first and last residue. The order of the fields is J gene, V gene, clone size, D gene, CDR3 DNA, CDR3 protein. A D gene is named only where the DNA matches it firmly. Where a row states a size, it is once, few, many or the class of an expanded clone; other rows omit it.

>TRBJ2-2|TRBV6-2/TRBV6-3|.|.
TGTGCCAGCAGTTACGGATTAGGGACGCCCACCGGGGAGCTGTTTTTT
CASSYGLGTPTGELFF
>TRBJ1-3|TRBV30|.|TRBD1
TGTGCCTGGGACAGGGTCTCTGGAAACACCATATATTTT
CAWDRVSGNTIYF
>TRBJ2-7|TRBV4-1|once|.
TGCGCCAGCAGCCATGGGGCAAGCTCCTACGAGCAGTACTTC
CASSHGASSYEQYF
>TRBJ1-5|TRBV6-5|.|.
TGTGCCAGCAGTTACTCGGGGGTTGGGAGTCAGCCCCAGCATTTT
CASSYSGVGSQPQHF
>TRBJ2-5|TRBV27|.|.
TGTGCCAGCAGCTCTGACAAGGATATTGGGACCCAGTACTTC
CASSSDKDIGTQYF
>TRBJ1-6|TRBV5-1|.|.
TGCGCCAGCAGCTTGGGACAAGAGCATTCACCCCTCCACTTT
CASSLGQEHSPLHF
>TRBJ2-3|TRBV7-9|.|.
TGTGCCAGCAGATTAGCGTCAGATACGCAGTATTTT
CASRLASDTQYF
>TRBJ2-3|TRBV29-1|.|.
TGCAGCGTTGAAGATTTCACTAGTGGGACAGATACGCAGTATTTT
CSVEDFTSGTDTQYF
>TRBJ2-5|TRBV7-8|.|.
TGTGCCAGCAGCCGGGACCATCAAGAGACCCAGTACTTC
CASSRDHQETQYF
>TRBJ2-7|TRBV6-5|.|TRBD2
TGTGCCAGCAGAAAGGGGACTAGCGGATCCTACGAGCAGTACTTC
CASRKGTSGSYEQYF
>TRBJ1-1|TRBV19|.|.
TGTGCCAGTAGTCGTTTTGGGACGGCGAACACTGAAGCTTTCTTT
CASSRFGTANTEAFF
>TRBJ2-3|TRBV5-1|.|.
TGCGCCAGCAGCCCCCCGGGACACCCAGGGGGGGGCACAGATACGCAGTATTTT
CASSPPGHPGGGTDTQYF
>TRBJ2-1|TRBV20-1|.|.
TGCAGTGCTAGTCTCCTTAGACCCACGAACAATGAGCAGTTCTTC
CSASLLRPTNNEQFF
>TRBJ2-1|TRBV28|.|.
TGTGCCAGCAGTTTCCAGGGGCGCTGGAATGAGCAGTTCTTC
CASSFQGRWNEQFF
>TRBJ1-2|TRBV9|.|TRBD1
TGTGCCAGCAGCGTAGTCGGCCCAGGGGGGGATGGCTACACCTTC
CASSVVGPGGDGYTF
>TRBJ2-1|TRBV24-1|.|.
TGTGCCACCAAGGGCCACAATGAGCAGTTCTTC
CATKGHNEQFF
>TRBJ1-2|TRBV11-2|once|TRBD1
TGTGCCAGCAGCCAAATACGCAGGGGGCTTGACTATGGCTACACCTTC
CASSQIRRGLDYGYTF
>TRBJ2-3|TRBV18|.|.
TGTGCCAGCTCACCAGCGGGACAGCGAGTCGGTTACACAGATACGCAGTATTTT
CASSPAGQRVGYTDTQYF
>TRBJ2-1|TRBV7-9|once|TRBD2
TGTGCCAGCAGCTCCCTAGCGGGGAGCTCCTACAATGAGCAGTTCTTC
CASSSLAGSSYNEQFF
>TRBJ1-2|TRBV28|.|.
TGTGCCAGCAGTCCCATCGCCGGGGGCGACTATGGCTACACCTTC
CASSPIAGGDYGYTF
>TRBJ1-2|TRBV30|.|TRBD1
TGTGCCTGGAGATACAGGGGGCGCGGCTACACCTTC
CAWRYRGRGYTF
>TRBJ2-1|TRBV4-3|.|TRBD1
TGCGCCAGCAGCCAAGGGGACAGGGGATACAATGAGCAGTTCTTC
CASSQGDRGYNEQFF
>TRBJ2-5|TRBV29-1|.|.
TGCAGCGTTAAGCCTTCGAGGGGGGGCAAAGAGACCCAGTACTTC
CSVKPSRGGKETQYF
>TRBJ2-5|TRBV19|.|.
TGTGCCAGTAGTACACGCGACGGGTACCAAGAGACCCAGTACTTC
CASSTRDGYQETQYF
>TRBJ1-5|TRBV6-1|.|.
TGTGCCAGCAGTGAGGGGCGGGGCAATCAGCCCCAGCATTTT
CASSEGRGNQPQHF
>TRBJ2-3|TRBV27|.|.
TGTGCCAGCAGCTATACAAACCTTCACAGGAGCACAGATACGCAGTATTTT
CASSYTNLHRSTDTQYF
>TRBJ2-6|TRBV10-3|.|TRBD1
TGTGCCGTAATGGGCCGGGACAGGGTGGCTGGGGCCAACGTCCTGACTTTC
CAVMGRDRVAGANVLTF
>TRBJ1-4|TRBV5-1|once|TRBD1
TGCGCCAGCACCAAGGGGACAGGGGGCTGGTATGATGTGGATGAAAAACTGTTTTTT
CASTKGTGGWYDVDEKLFF
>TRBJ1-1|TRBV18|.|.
TGTGCCAGCTCACAACTGCGATGGGCGTTAGGAGCTGAAGCTTTCTTT
CASSQLRWALGAEAFF
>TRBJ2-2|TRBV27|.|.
TGTGCCAGCAGTACAACAGGGTCCGGGGAGCTGTTTTTT
CASSTTGSGELFF
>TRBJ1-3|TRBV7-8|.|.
TGTGCCAGCGGAAGAACGGAACGCTCTGGAAACACCATATATTTT
CASGRTERSGNTIYF
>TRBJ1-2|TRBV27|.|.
TGTGCCAGCAGTTTAGGGGGGATCCCTAACTATGGCTACACCTTC
CASSLGGIPNYGYTF
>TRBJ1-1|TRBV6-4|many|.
TGTGCCAGCAGTGAGGGCGAAGGCGGGGGTGAAGCTTTCTTT
CASSEGEGGGEAFF
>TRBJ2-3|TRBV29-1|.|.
TGCAGCGCGGGTGGAGGTGGGGGGCGTGGGACAGATACGCAGTATTTT
CSAGGGGGRGTDTQYF
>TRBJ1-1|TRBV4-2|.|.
TGTGCCAGCAGCCAAGATCGCAGGTTGAACACTGAAGCTTTCTTT
CASSQDRRLNTEAFF
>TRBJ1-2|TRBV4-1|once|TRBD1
TGCGCCAGTACTTTTGGACAGGGTAACTATGGCTACACCTTC
CASTFGQGNYGYTF
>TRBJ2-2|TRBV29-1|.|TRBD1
TGCAGCGGATCGGGACAGGGGGCCGGCGGGGAGCTGTTTTTT
CSGSGQGAGGELFF
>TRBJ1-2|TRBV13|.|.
TGTGCCAGCAGCTTCCAGGCAAATCTACTCTATGGCTACACCTTC
CASSFQANLLYGYTF
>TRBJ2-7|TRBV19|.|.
TGTGCCAGTAGTATAGGCGACAGAGGCGAGCAGTACTTC
CASSIGDRGEQYF
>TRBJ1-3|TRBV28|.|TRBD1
TGTGCCAGCAGTTTTAACGACAGGGTCACCTCTGGAAACACCATATATTTT
CASSFNDRVTSGNTIYF
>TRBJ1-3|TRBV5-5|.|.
TGTGCCAGCAGCCCCGCTGGGGCCTTCTCTGGAAACACCATATATTTT
CASSPAGAFSGNTIYF
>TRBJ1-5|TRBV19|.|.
TGTGCCAGTAGGGTCCGGGGGGAAAATCAGCCCCAGCATTTT
CASRVRGENQPQHF
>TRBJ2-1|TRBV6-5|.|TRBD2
TGTGCCAGCAGCCCGGGGACTATCCATGAGCAGTTCTTC
CASSPGTIHEQFF
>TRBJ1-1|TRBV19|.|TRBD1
TGTGCCAGTAGAGAGGAGGGGGCGCGCGGTACTGAAGCTTTCTTT
CASREEGARGTEAFF
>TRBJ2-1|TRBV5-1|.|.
TGCGCCAGCAGCTTAGGGCCCTACAATGAGCAGTTCTTC
CASSLGPYNEQFF
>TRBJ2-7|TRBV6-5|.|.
TGTGCCAGCAGTTACAGGGCGATCTCCTACGAGCAGTACTTC
CASSYRAISYEQYF
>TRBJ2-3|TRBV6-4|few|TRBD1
TGTGCCAGCAGTGCGGGACAGGGGGAAGGGGATACGCAGTATTTT
CASSAGQGEGDTQYF
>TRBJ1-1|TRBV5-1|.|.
TGCGCCAGCAGCTTGACAGGGACTGAAGCTTTCTTT
CASSLTGTEAFF
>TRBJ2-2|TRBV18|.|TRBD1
TGTGCCAGCTCATTATTGCCGCCGACAGGGACGTCCGGGGAGCTGTTTTTT
CASSLLPPTGTSGELFF
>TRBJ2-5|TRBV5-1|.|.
TGCGCCAGCAGCTTGGTGGCCTCGGGGAAAGAGACCCAGTACTTC
CASSLVASGKETQYF